This T cell receptor (beta chain) was captured in a study of CD8+CD57+ T cells in acquired aplastic anemia. Study-level background: An average of about 3.2 ug of DNA was obtained from sorted CD4+ and CD8+ cells. Healthy-donor CD4+ cells averaged about 11 million reads.

The germline V and J ends were trimmed by 6 bases and 2 bases, with 7 bases remaining between them. CDR1 and CDR2 from the germline V gene are SNHLY and FYNNEI. The CDR3 runs to 12 residues. Profiles of TCR beta VDJ and CDR3 were generated from a genomic DNA template. TCRdb re-derived calls from the reads in MiXCR, one entry per CDR3 protein. The table records more than 100,000 distinct CDR3 sequences, about 46% of them present only once. Whole-study findings and limits: Patients shared some 30 CD8+ CDR3 sequences with controls.

This clonotype appeared a few times. What it binds is unknown. This clonotype was obtained from a human donor in good health, serving as a control. Specimen: sorted CD4+, CD8+, or CD8+CD57+ T cells (not recorded which) from PBMCs. The genes are TRBV2 and TRBJ1-2; perhaps TRBD1 as D (6 bases). CDR3 sequence (DNA): TGTGCCAGCAGGACAGGCAACTATGGCTACACCTTC. It translates to CASRTGNYGYTF.